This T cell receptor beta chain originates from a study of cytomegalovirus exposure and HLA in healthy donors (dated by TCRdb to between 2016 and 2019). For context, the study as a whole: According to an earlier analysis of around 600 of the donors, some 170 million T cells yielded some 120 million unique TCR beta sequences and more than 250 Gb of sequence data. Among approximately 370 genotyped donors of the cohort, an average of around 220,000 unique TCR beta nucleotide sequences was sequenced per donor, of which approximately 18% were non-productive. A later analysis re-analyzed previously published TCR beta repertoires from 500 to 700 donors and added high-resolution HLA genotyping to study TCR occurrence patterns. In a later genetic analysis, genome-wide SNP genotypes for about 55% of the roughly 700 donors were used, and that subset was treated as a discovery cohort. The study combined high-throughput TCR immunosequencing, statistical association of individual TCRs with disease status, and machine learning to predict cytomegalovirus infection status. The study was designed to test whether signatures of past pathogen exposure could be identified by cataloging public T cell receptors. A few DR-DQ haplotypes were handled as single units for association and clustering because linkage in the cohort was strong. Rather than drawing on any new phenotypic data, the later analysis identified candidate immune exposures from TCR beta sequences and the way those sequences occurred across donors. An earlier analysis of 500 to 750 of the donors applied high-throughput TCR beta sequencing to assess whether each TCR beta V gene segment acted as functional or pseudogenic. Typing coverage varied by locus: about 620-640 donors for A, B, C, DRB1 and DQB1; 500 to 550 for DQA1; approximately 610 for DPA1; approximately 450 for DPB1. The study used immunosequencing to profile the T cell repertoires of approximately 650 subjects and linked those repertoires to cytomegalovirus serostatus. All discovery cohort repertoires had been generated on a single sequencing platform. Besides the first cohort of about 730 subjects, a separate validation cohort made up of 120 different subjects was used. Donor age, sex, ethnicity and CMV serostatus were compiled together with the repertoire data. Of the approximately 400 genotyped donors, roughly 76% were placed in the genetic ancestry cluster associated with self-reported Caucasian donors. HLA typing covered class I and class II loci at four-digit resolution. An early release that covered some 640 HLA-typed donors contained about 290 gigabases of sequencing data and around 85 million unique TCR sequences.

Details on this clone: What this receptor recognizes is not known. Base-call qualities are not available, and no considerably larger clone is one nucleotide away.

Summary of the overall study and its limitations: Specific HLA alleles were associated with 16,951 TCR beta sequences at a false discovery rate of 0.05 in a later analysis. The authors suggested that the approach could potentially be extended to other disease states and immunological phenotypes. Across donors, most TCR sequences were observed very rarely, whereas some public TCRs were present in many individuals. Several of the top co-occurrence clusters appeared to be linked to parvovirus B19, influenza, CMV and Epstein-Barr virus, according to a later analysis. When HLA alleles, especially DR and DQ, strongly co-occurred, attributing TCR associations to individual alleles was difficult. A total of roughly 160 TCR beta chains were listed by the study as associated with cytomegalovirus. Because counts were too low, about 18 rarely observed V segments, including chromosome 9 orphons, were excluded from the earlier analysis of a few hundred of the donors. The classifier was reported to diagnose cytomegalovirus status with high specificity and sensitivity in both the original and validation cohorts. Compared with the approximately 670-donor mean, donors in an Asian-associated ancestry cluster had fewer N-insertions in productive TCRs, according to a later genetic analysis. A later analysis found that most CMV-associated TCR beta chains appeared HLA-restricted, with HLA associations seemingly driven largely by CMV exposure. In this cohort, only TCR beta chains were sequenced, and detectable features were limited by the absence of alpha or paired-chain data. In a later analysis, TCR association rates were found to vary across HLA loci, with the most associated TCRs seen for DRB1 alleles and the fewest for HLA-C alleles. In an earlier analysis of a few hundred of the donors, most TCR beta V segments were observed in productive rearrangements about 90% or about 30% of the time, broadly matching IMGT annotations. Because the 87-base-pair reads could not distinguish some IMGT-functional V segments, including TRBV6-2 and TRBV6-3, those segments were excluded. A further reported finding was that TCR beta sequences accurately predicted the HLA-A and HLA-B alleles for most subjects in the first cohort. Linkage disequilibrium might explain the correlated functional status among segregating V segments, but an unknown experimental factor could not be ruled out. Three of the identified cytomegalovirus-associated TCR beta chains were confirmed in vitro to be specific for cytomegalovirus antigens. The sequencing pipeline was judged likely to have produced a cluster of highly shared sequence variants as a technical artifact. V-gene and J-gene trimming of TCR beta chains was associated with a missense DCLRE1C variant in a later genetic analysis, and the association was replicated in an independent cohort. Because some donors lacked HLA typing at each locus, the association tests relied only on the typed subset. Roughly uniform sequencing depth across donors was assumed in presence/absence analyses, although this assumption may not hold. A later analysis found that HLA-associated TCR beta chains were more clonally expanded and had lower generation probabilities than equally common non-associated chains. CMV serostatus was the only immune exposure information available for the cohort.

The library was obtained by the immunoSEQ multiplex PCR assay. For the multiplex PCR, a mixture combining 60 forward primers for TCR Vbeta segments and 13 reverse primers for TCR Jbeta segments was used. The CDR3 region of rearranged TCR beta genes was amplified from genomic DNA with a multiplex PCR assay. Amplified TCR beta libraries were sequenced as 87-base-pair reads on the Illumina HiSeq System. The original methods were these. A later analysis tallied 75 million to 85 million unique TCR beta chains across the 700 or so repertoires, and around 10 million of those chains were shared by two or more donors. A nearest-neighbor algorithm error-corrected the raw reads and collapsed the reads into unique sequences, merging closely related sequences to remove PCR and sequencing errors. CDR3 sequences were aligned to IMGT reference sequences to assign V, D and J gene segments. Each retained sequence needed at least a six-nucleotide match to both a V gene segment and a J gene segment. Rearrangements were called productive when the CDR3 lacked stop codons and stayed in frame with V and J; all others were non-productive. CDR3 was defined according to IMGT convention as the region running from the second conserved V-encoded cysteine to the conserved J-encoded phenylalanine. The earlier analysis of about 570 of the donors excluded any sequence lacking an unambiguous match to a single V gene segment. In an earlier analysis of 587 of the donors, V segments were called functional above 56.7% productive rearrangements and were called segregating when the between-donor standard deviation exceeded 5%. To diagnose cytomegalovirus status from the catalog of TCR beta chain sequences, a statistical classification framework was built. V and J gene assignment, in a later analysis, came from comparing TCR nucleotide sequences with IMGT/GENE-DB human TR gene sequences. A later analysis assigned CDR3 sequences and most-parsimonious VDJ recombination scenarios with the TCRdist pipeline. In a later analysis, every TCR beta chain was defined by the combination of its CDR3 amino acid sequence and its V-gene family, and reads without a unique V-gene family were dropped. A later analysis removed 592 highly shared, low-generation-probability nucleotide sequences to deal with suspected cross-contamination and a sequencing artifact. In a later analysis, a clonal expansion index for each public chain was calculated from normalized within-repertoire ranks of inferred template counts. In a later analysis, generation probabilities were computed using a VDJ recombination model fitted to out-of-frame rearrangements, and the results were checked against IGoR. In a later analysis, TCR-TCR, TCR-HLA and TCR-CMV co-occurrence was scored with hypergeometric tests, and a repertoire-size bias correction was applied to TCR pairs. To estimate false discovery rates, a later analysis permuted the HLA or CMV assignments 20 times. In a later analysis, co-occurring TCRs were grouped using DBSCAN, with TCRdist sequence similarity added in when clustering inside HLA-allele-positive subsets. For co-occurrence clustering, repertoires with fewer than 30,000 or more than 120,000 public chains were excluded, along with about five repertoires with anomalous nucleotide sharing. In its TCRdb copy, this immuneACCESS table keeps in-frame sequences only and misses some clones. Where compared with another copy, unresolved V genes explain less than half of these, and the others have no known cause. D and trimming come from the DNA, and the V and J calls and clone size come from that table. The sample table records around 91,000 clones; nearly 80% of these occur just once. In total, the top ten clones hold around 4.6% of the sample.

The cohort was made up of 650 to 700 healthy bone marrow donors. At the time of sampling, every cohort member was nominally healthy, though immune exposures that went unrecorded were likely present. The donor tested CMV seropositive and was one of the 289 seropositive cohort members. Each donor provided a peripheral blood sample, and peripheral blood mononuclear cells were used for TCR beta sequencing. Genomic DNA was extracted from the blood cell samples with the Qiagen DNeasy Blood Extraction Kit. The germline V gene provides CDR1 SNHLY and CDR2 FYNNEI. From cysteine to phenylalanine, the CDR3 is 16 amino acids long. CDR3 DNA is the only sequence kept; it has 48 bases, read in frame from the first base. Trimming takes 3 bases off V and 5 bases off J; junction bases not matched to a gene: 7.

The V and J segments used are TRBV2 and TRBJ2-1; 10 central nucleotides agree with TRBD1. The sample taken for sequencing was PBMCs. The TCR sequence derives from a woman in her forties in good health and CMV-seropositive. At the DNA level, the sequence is TGTGCCAGCAGTGACTCCGGGACAGGGGTCCACAATGAGCAGTTCTTC. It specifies CASSDSGTGVHNEQFF.